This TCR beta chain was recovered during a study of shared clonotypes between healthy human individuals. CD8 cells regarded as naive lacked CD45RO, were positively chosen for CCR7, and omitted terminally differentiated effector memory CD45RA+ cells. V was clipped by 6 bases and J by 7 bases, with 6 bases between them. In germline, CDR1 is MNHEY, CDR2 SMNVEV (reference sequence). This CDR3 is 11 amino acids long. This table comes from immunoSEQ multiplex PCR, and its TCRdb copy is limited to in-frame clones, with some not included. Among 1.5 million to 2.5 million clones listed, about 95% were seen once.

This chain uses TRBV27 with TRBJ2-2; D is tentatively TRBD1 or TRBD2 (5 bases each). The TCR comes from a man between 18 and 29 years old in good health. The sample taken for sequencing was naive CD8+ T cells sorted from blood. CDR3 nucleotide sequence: TGTGCCAGCAGGGGGGACGGGGAGCTGTTTTTT. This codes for CASRGDGELFF.